The next 15 T cell receptor beta chains were all read from a single sample in a study of CD8 T cells in Susac syndrome. The RNA input was roughly 0.45 to 1 ug, and it was reverse transcribed with random hexamers. MiXCR, run by TCRdb on the immunoSEQ multiplex PCR reads, gives a single entry per CDR3 protein. The data show approximately 300,000 distinct CDR3 sequences, 75% to 90% seen once. Source material: CD8+ T cells from PBMCs. The receptors here all came from a human donor with multiple sclerosis.

This clonotype was seen only a few times. The rearrangement joins TRBV7-3 to TRBJ2-7; TRBD1 matches at 9 bases. The CDR3 spans 16 residues. Looked up from germline, CDR1 is SGHTA and CDR2 is FQGTGA. Unmatched junction bases numbered 13, after V lost 7 bases and J lost 3 bases. The CDR3 DNA reads as TGTGCCAGCACCTCCCTGTCTGGGACAGGGAACTACGAGCAGTACTTC. This translates into CASTSLSGTGNYEQYF. The full variable domain, its missing parts supplied by reference TRBV7-3 and TRBJ2-7, is GAGVSQTPSNKVTEKGKYVELRCDPISGHTALYWYRQSLGQGPEFLIYFQGTGAADDSGLPNDRFFAVRPEGSVSTLKIQRTERGDSAVYLCASTSLSGTGNYEQYFGPGTRLTVT.

The chain uses TRBV5-1 and TRBJ2-2; no clear D. The CDR3 extends over 15 amino acids. CDR1 is SGHRS and CDR2 is YFSETQ in the germline V gene. V lost 7 bases to trimming and J lost 1 base, with 14 bases between them. Written as DNA, the CDR3 is TGCGCCAGCGCGTGGCCAGCCGAGAACACCGGGGAGCTGTTTTTT. Its protein product is CASAWPAENTGELFF. Complete variable domain (other parts from reference TRBV5-1 and TRBJ2-2): KAGVTQTPRYLIKTRGQQVTLSCSPISGHRSVSWYQQTPGQGLQFLFEYFSETQRNKGNFPGRFSGRQFSNSRSEMNVSTLELGDSALYLCASAWPAENTGELFFGEGSRLTVL.

The chain employs TRBV11-1 and TRBJ2-7; possible D gene TRBD1, 5 bases. The CDR3 has 15 residues. Germline V CDR1 and CDR2: SGHAT, FQDESV (reference sequence). V was shortened by 1 base and J by 7 bases, with 17 bases between the two germline ends. The CDR3 reads CASSLEVQDIPEQYF. Here the CDR3 DNA reads TGTGCCAGCAGCTTAGAAGTCCAGGACATCCCGGAGCAGTACTTC.

The V and J genes are TRBV2 and TRBJ2-5; TRBD2 agrees at 11 bases. From germline, CDR1 is SNHLY and CDR2 FYNNEI. The CDR3 has 18 residues. Losses at the gene ends were 5 bases for V and 3 bases for J; bases not matched to a gene: 14. CDR3 protein: CASSWPSVAGGPEETQYF. For the CDR3, the DNA is TGTGCCAGCAGTTGGCCCTCGGTAGCGGGGGGGCCGGAAGAGACCCAGTACTTC.

This clonotype appeared once. This rearrangement joins TRBV4-3 to TRBJ2-7; the D is unclear. The CDR3 is made up of 13 amino acids. Trimming took off 1 base at V and 2 bases at J, with 6 bases between the two ends. Per the germline V gene, CDR1 is LGHNA and CDR2 is YSLEER. CDR3 DNA sequence: TGCGCCAGCAGCCAAGCCCTTACCTACGAGCAGTACTTC. Its protein is CASSQALTYEQYF.

This chain joins TRBV2 and TRBJ2-5, with TRBD2 as a possible D gene (7 bases). Trimming removed 6 bases from V and 5 bases from J, with 28 bases in between. From germline, CDR1 is SNHLY and CDR2 FYNNEI. This CDR3 has 18 amino acids. The CDR3 here is CASSLPLGGGAMVETQYF. Written as DNA, the CDR3 is TGTGCCAGCAGCCTCCCCCTAGGTGGGGGGGCCATGGTGGAGACCCAGTACTTC.

The chain uses TRBV19 and TRBJ1-1, with D uncertain. This CDR3 region has 16 residues. Germline CDR1 reads LNHDA; CDR2 reads SQIVND (reference sequence). The V and J ends lost 3 bases and 3 bases respectively, with 17 bases between them. CDR3 residues: CASSIVEGRADTEAFF. Written as DNA, the CDR3 is TGTGCCAGTAGTATCGTAGAGGGCAGAGCTGACACTGAAGCTTTCTTT.

The chain joins TRBV12-3 or TRBV12-4 to TRBJ2-3; D possibly corresponds to TRBD2 (6 bases). The ends were cut back, 10 bases at V and 1 base at J, with 18 bases in the middle. This CDR3 region has 15 residues. CDR3 DNA sequence: TGTGCCACCACCAACGGAGGGTGGGGCACAGATACGCAGTATTTT. Amino acids: CATTNGGWGTDTQYF.

The chain recombines TRBV9 with TRBJ2-7; D is possibly TRBD2 (5 bases). Deletions cut 3 bases from V and 2 bases from J, with 12 bases between. The CDR3 totals 14 residues. Germline values: CDR1 SGDLS, CDR2 YYNGEE. Written as DNA, the CDR3 is TGTGCCAGCAGCGGACCTAGCTCCCCCTACGAGCAGTACTTC. Translation gives CASSGPSSPYEQYF.

This clonotype has a single count. The chain recombines TRBV27 with TRBJ2-5, with 8 positions matching TRBD1. Germline loops: CDR1 MNHEY, CDR2 SMNVEV (reference sequence). This CDR3 is 15 amino acids long. V lost 6 bases to trimming and J lost 2 bases; unmatched junction nucleotides: 8. The CDR3 coding sequence is TGTGCCAGCAGCACATGGACAGGGCCACAAGAGACCCAGTACTTC. It translates to CASSTWTGPQETQYF.

The chain has TRBV2 and TRBJ2-1, with a tentative D call TRBD1 (6 bases). Germline CDR1 and CDR2: SNHLY and FYNNEI. The germline V and J ends were trimmed by 3 bases and 7 bases, with 13 bases remaining between them. The CDR3 sequence is 14 residues long. CDR3 sequence (DNA): TGTGCCAGCAGTGAGATAATAGGGGGTAATGAGCAGTTCTTC. Its translation: CASSEIIGGNEQFF. Filled out from reference TRBV2 and TRBJ2-1, the complete variable domain reads EPEVTQTPSHQVTQMGQEVILRCVPISNHLYFYWYRQILGQKVEFLVSFYNNEISEKSEIFDDQFSVERPDGSNFTLKIRSTKLEDSAMYFCASSEIIGGNEQFFGPGTRLTVL.

The rearrangement joins TRBV7-8 to TRBJ2-5; 7 nucleotides match TRBD2. Unmatched junction bases numbered 1, after V lost 0 bases and J lost 0 bases. Germline CDR1 SGHVS, CDR2 FQNEAQ. This CDR3 has 15 amino acids. CDR3 protein: CASSLALADQETQYF. Written as DNA, the CDR3 is TGTGCCAGCAGCTTAGCGCTAGCGGACCAAGAGACCCAGTACTTC.

Here the CDR3 reads CASSPTGIGYGYTF. The DNA of the CDR3 is TGCGCCAGCAGCCCGACGGGAATCGGCTATGGCTACACCTTC. The genes are TRBV4-3 and TRBJ1-2; the D is unclear. The V gene lost 4 bases and the J gene lost 4 bases, with 13 bases spanning the gap. The germline gives CDR1 LGHNA, CDR2 YSLEER. The CDR3 has 14 amino acids.

This rearrangement joins TRBV7-2 to TRBJ2-5; the match to TRBD1 covers 10 bases. V lost 4 bases to trimming and J lost 0 bases; unmatched junction nucleotides: 8. The CDR3 runs 17 residues. CDR1 is SGHTA and CDR2 is FQGNSA in the germline V gene. CDR3 sequence: CASSSSWGQGHQETQYF. The DNA of the CDR3 is TGTGCCAGCAGCTCCTCTTGGGGACAGGGGCACCAAGAGACCCAGTACTTC.

This chain uses TRBV28 with TRBJ2-7; D uncertain. Germline V lookup: CDR1 MDHEN, CDR2 SYDVKM. CDR3 length: 14 amino acids. Trimming pared 3 bases from V and 2 bases from J, leaving 11 bases between. The DNA for the CDR3 is TGTGCCAGCAGTTTGTCAGGCCGTCCCTACGAGCAGTACTTC. Translating gives CASSLSGRPYEQYF.